The sequence of this TCR beta chain was determined in a study of CD8+ T cells in alopecia areata. Study-level results: Greater clonality was observed in lesional scalp samples, especially alopecia totalis/universalis, versus normal scalp. Although TCR sharing was seen in mice, sharing across patients was less clear, possibly for HLA-related reasons.

Once RNA had been extracted, it was reverse transcribed into cDNA to act as the sequencing template. Sequencing used immunoSEQ multiplex PCR; TCRdb keeps in-frame clones, though not all of them. The table shows over 150,000 clones, with around three fifths occurring only once. About this clone: The antigen is not known.

This sequence originates from a human donor in good health. Sequenced input: CD8+ T cells sorted from blood.

Here the CDR3 reads CASSLGQGEGYEQYF. For the CDR3, the DNA is TGCGCCAGCAGCCTTGGACAGGGGGAGGGCTACGAGCAGTACTTC. The chain has TRBV4-1 and TRBJ2-7; the match to TRBD1 covers 10 bases. J was trimmed by 3 bases and V by 4 bases; bases with no gene match: 6. CDR3 length equals 15 residues. Germline V gives CDR1 MGHRA, CDR2 YSYEKL.